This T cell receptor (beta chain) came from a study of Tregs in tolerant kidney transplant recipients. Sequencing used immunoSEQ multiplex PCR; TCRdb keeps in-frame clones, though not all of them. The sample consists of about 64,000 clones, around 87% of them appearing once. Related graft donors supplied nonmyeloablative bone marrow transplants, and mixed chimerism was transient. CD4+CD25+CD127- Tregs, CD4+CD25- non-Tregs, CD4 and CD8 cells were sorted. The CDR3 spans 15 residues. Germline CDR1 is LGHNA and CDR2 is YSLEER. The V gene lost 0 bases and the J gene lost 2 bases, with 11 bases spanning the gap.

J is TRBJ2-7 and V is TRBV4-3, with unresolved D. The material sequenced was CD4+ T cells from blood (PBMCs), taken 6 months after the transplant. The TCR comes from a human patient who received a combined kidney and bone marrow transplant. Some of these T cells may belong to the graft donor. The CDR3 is CASSQDYLDPYEQYF. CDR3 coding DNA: TGCGCCAGCAGCCAAGATTATCTAGACCCCTACGAGCAGTACTTC.